This TCR beta chain is drawn from a study of CD8 T cells in ankylosing spondylitis. Germline trimming cut 4 bases from V and 8 bases from J; bases unmatched to any gene: 5. Looked up from germline, CDR1 is SGDLS and CDR2 is YYNGEE. The CDR3 runs 14 residues. This clonotype has a handful of counts. Its specificity is not known. Whole-study results and caveats: What seemed typical of ankylosing spondylitis blood was a TCR beta motif built from several highly homologous variants. Certain motif variants had earlier appeared in reactive arthritis synovial fluid and blood. Clones linked to disease, bearing a CD8+ phenotype, were relatively rare in peripheral blood.

The authors made TCR beta libraries by quantitative 5'-RACE with molecular barcodes. MiXCR, run by TCRdb on the 5' RACE reads, gives a single entry per CDR3 protein. Here the sample spans 75,000 to 95,000 distinct CDR3 sequences, roughly 10% being singletons. The sequenced material came from blood, either unsorted or a sorted T cell fraction (not recorded which). The receptor was derived from a male donor with ankylosing spondylitis. This chain joins TRBV9 and TRBJ2-1; 11 nucleotides agree with TRBD2. CDR3 sequence: CASSPGLAGYEQFF. The CDR3 DNA reads TGTGCCAGCAGCCCAGGACTAGCGGGCTATGAGCAGTTCTTC.